Following are 5 T cell receptor beta chains from one sample sequenced in a study of blood T cell repertoires in COVID-19. Profiled with immunoSEQ multiplex PCR; TCRdb holds only in-frame clones, not every one. The repertoire holds a few hundred thousand clones, with less than 90% as singletons. The sequencing input was peripheral blood. Every receptor here comes from a man in his fifties or sixties who had recovered from COVID-19.

V and J are TRBV19 and TRBJ1-2; no definite D call. In germline, CDR1 is LNHDA, CDR2 SQIVND (reference sequence). The length of the CDR3 is 14 residues. V was shortened by 5 bases and J by 3 bases, with 13 bases between the two germline ends. The CDR3 here is CASSPLEGYYGYTF. The CDR3 bases are TGTGCCAGTAGTCCCCTTGAGGGATACTATGGCTACACCTTC.

V gene TRBV6-5 combines with J gene TRBJ1-3; D is uncertain. The CDR3 consists of 12 residues. Germline CDR1 reads MNHEY; CDR2 reads SVGAGI. The V end was cut by 5 bases, the J end by 2 bases, with 4 bases between. The CDR3 DNA reads as TGTGCCAGCAGTAACACTGGAAACACCATATATTTT. Amino acids: CASSNTGNTIYF.

The chain links TRBV5-1 to TRBJ2-2; D is perhaps TRBD1 (5 bases). The CDR3 consists of 17 residues. The V gene lost 0 bases and the J gene lost 0 bases, with 12 bases spanning the gap. Germline CDR1 is SGHRS and CDR2 is YFSETQ. CDR3 sequence: CASSLAITGTNTGELFF. In nucleotides, the CDR3 is TGCGCCAGCAGCTTGGCTATCACAGGAACGAACACCGGGGAGCTGTTTTTT.

V usage is TRBV27 and J usage is TRBJ2-2; 11 bases are a match to TRBD1. The CDR3 is made up of 15 amino acids. CDR1 is MNHEY, CDR2 SMNVEV, per germline (reference sequence). With V trimmed by 9 bases and J by 6 bases, 9 bases remained unmatched. Here the CDR3 reads CASRAPGQGAGELFF. The CDR3, as DNA: TGTGCCAGTCGAGCTCCGGGACAGGGGGCCGGGGAGCTGTTTTTT.

The V call is TRBV21-1, the J call TRBJ1-2. TRBV21-1 is a pseudogene segment. The CDR3 length is 13 residues. The CDR3, as DNA: TGTGCCAGCAGCAAGGTAGCCACTAATGGCTACACCTTC. Translated: CASSKVATNGYTF.